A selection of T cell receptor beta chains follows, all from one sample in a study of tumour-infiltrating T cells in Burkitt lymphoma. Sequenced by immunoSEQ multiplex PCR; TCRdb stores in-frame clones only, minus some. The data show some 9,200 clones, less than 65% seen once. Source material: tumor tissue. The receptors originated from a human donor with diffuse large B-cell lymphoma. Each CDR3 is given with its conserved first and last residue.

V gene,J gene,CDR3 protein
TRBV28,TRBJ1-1,CASSPRTGGNTEAFF
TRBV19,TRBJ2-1,CASSFSSMGSYNEQFF
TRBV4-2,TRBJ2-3,CASSRVGFPTDTQYF
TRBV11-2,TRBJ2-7,CASSLVSGATYEQYF
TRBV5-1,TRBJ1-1,CASSLDRVVMNTEAFF
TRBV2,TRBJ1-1,CASRGNRAFNTEAFF
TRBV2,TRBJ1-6,CASSGDRVNSPLHF
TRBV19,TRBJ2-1,CASSMGGRPNEQFF
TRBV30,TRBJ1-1,CAWARQGDTEAFF
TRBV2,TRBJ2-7,CASSAARNYEQYF
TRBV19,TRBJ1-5,CASSIGYHSNQPQHF
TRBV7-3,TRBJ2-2,CASSLLAGDNTGELFF
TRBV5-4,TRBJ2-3,CASSLGSSGSSTDTQYF
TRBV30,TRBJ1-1,CAWETTAVEAFF
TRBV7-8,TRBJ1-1,CASSLGSTRWGEAFF